A single sample is the source of the 16 T cell receptor beta chains below, sequenced in a study of shared clonotypes between healthy human individuals. Naivety among CD8 cells was defined by CD45RO negativity and positive CCR7 selection, thereby excluding terminally differentiated effector memory CD45RA+ cells. Data came from immunoSEQ multiplex PCR; TCRdb stores just in-frame clones and leaves some out. The sample yields some 2.1 million clones, approximately 95% seen once. The sample was naive CD8+ T cells sorted from blood. The receptors here all came from a man younger than 35 in good health.

This clone was detected once. The chain employs TRBV6-5 and TRBJ1-5; unclear D gene. From germline, CDR1 is MNHEY and CDR2 SVGAGI. Trimming cost V 6 bases and J 6 bases, with 15 bases left between them. CDR3 length: 14 amino acids. CDR3 DNA sequence: TGTGCCAGCAGCCCAGACCCAGGAGGTCAGCCCCAGCATTTT. Translated: CASSPDPGGQPQHF.

V usage is TRBV5-8 and J usage is TRBJ1-5; D might be TRBD1 (5 bases). Germline CDR1 is SGHTS and CDR2 is YDEGEE. Trimming removed 3 bases at V and 4 bases at J, with 11 bases between. This CDR3 is 14 amino acids long. CDR3 amino acids: CASSSYGGNQPQHF. The CDR3 DNA is TGTGCCAGCAGCTCCTACGGGGGGAATCAGCCCCAGCATTTT.

This clone was detected a few times. Other DNA sequences in this specimen translate into the identical CDR3. This chain joins TRBV9 and TRBJ2-7; 12 positions match TRBD2. Looked up from germline, CDR1 is SGDLS and CDR2 is YYNGEE. CDR3 size: 14 residues. With 4 bases clipped from V and 3 bases from J, the junction kept 2 bases outside the gene matches. CDR3: CASSLGLAGYEQYF. DNA of the CDR3: TGTGCCAGCAGCCTGGGACTAGCGGGCTACGAGCAGTACTTC.

In its sample, this clone was seen once. The rearrangement links TRBV7-9 to TRBJ2-5, with 7 bases that match TRBD2. This CDR3 has 12 residues. Germline lookup yields CDR1 SEHNR and CDR2 FQNEAQ (reference sequence). After removal of 6 bases from V and 11 bases from J, the junction contained 9 bases not matched to a gene. The CDR3 sequence is CASSPLAREQYF. CDR3 sequence (DNA): TGTGCCAGCAGTCCACTAGCGCGAGAGCAGTACTTC. Filled out from reference TRBV7-9 and TRBJ2-5, the complete variable domain reads DTGVSQNPRHKITKRGQNVTFRCDPISEHNRLYWYRQTLGQGPEFLTYFQNEAQLEKSRLLSDRFSAERPKGSFSTLEIQRTEQGDSAMYLCASSPLAREQYFGPGTRLLVL.

This clone was seen only once. This sequence joins TRBV7-6 and TRBJ2-2; D perhaps matches TRBD2 (6 bases). CDR1 is SGHVS and CDR2 is FNYEAQ in the germline V gene. Trimming cost V 3 bases and J 7 bases, with 21 bases left between them. The CDR3 sequence is 17 residues long. The DNA for the CDR3 is TGTGCCAGCAGCTTTGGTCGAGGCGGGACGGGGATCGGGGAGCTGTTTTTT. Translation gives CASSFGRGGTGIGELFF.

Details on this clone: Other DNA sequences from this sample encode an identical CDR3 as well. The chain is built from TRBV6-5 and TRBJ2-7; TRBD2 matches at 8 bases. Germline CDR1 MNHEY, CDR2 SVGAGI. The J segment lost 4 bases and the V segment lost 0 bases, leaving 5 bases of the junction unmatched. The CDR3 has 15 amino acids. In nucleotides, the CDR3 is TGTGCCAGCAGTTACTCGGCGGGAGGAGGATACGAGCAGTACTTC. It translates to CASSYSAGGGYEQYF.

Notes on this clone: At the DNA level, this CDR3 is encoded by other sequences in the same sample as well. The chain employs TRBV27 and TRBJ2-2; D remains unclear. This CDR3 is 13 amino acids long. The germline CDR1 and CDR2 sequences are MNHEY and SMNVEV (reference sequence). The V end lost 1 base, the J end lost 4 bases, and 4 bases lay between the germline ends. The CDR3 nucleotides read TGTGCCAGCAGTTTATTTTCCACCGGGGAGCTGTTTTTT. It encodes CASSLFSTGELFF.

This clone was observed a single time. This sequence joins TRBV6-1 and TRBJ1-6; 12 nucleotides align to TRBD1. The ends lost 1 base at V and 13 bases at J; junction bases unmatched: 5. The CDR3 has 15 amino acids. Germline CDR1 and CDR2: MNHNS and SASEGT. The CDR3 region has the DNA TGTGCCAGCAGTGAAGGGGGACAGGGGGCAGCGCCCCTCCACTTT. The encoded protein is CASSEGGQGAAPLHF.

The table lists this clone with a count of one. The rearrangement joins TRBV11-2 to TRBJ2-3, with 9 bases matching TRBD2. The CDR3 is made up of 16 amino acids. Losses at the gene ends were 0 bases for V and 6 bases for J; bases not matched to a gene: 7. Germline CDR1 and CDR2: SGHAT and FQNNGV. CDR3 DNA: TGTGCCAGCAGCTTAGAGGCGGGAGGGTTAATTGATACGCAGTATTTT. The encoded protein is CASSLEAGGLIDTQYF.

The count of this clone is one. DNA of the CDR3: TGCGCCAGCAGCCAAGTCTTCGCGGGAGAGGCAGATACGCAGTATTTT. This encodes CASSQVFAGEADTQYF. This chain connects TRBV4-3 to TRBJ2-3, with 7 nucleotides matching TRBD2. Germline-derived CDR1 and CDR2 are LGHNA and YSLEER. The CDR3 sequence is 16 residues long. The trim removed 1 base at V and 4 bases at J, leaving 8 bases unmatched.

The gene calls are TRBV7-2 and TRBJ2-7; 9 nucleotides align to TRBD2. The V and J ends lost 1 base and 5 bases, in that order; junction bases with no gene match: 9. The CDR3 runs to 16 residues. Germline assignment: CDR1 SGHTA and CDR2 FQGNSA. CDR3 nucleotides: TGTGCCAGCAGCTTAGTGAGGTTGCGGGAGGGCCACGAGCAGTACTTC. As protein: CASSLVRLREGHEQYF.

The chain recombines TRBV2 with TRBJ2-7, with D hard to call. This CDR3 spans 13 amino acids. The V and J ends lost 6 bases and 1 base respectively, with 10 bases between them. Germline assignment: CDR1 SNHLY and CDR2 FYNNEI. CDR3 sequence: CASRPGTSYEQYF. The CDR3 region has the DNA TGTGCCAGCAGACCAGGTACTTCCTACGAGCAGTACTTC.

The rearrangement joins TRBV7-9 to TRBJ2-7; the D is unclear. CDR3 length: 12 amino acids. The germline CDR1 and CDR2 sequences are SEHNR and FQNEAQ (reference sequence). V lost 4 bases and J lost 5, with 9 bases in between. CDR3 bases: TGTGCCAGCAGCTCGTCTCTGCACGAGCAGTACTTC. Translating gives CASSSSLHEQYF.

This clone was observed a handful of times. Additional DNA sequences in this sample encode the identical CDR3. The chain links TRBV6-5 to TRBJ2-7; D gene uncertain. CDR1 MNHEY and CDR2 SVGAGI come from the germline V gene. CDR3 length: 13 residues. With 3 bases removed from V and 0 bases from J, the gap between germline ends came to 6 bases. CDR3 loop: CASSYGASYEQYF. CDR3 bases: TGTGCCAGCAGTTATGGTGCCTCCTACGAGCAGTACTTC.

V gene TRBV5-6 combines with J gene TRBJ2-3, with unresolved D. V dropped 2 bases and J dropped 4 bases, with 8 bases sitting between them. Germline V gives CDR1 SGHDT, CDR2 YYEEEE. This CDR3 comprises 13 residues. The CDR3 reads CASSLYYSDTQYF. CDR3 sequence (DNA): TGTGCCAGCAGCTTATATTATTCAGATACGCAGTATTTT.

The V gene is TRBV10-3, the J gene TRBJ2-2; TRBD1 matches 7 bases. From germline, CDR1 is ENHRY and CDR2 SYGVKD. The trim removed 3 bases at V and 0 bases at J, leaving 7 bases unmatched. The CDR3 totals 17 residues. The CDR3, as DNA: TGTGCCATCAGTGACGTGGGACAGCCTTCGAACACCGGGGAGCTGTTTTTT. Residues: CAISDVGQPSNTGELFF.